Below are 9 T cell receptor beta chains sequenced from a single sample in a study of beta chain features in type 1 diabetes. The entirety of the isolated RNA underwent reverse transcription, so expressed TCRB transcripts were sequenced. TCRdb's copy holds only in-frame clones and misses some; the assay was immunoSEQ multiplex PCR. The table records some 900,000 clones, under 20% of them present only once. The sample taken for sequencing was naive CD4+ T cells from blood. All receptors derive from a woman aged 18-29 years in good health.

The chain is built from TRBV5-1 and TRBJ1-2; 9 bases match TRBD1. Germline V CDR1 and CDR2: SGHRS, YFSETQ. The CDR3 is 17 amino acids. After removal of 1 base from V and 2 bases from J, the junction contained 9 bases not matched to a gene. The CDR3 DNA is TGCGCCAGCAGCTTGACCCCGCTGGACAGGGGAAACTATGGCTACACCTTC. This sequence encodes CASSLTPLDRGNYGYTF.

The CDR3 sequence: CASSLYTGTLNSYEQYF. The CDR3 nucleotides are TGTGCCAGCAGTTTATACACCGGGACTCTCAACAGCTACGAGCAGTACTTC. The rearrangement links TRBV28 to TRBJ2-7; D is perhaps TRBD2 (6 bases). The CDR3 contains 17 residues. Germline assignment: CDR1 MDHEN and CDR2 SYDVKM. The V end lost 1 base, the J end lost 3 bases, and 19 bases lay between the germline ends.

This chain connects TRBV2 to TRBJ2-2; TRBD1 is a possible D gene (6 bases). This CDR3 contains 13 residues. V lost 6 bases, J lost 4 bases, and 9 bases lay in between. Per the germline V gene, CDR1 is SNHLY and CDR2 is FYNNEI. The CDR3 nucleotides read TGTGCCAGCAGGCCAGGGGTCACCGGGGAGCTGTTTTTT. Encoded protein: CASRPGVTGELFF. Based on the CDR3 plus reference TRBV2 and TRBJ2-2, the full variable domain is EPEVTQTPSHQVTQMGQEVILRCVPISNHLYFYWYRQILGQKVEFLVSFYNNEISEKSEIFDDQFSVERPDGSNFTLKIRSTKLEDSAMYFCASRPGVTGELFFGEGSRLTVL.

This clone was seen a handful of times. This chain links TRBV6-5 with TRBJ2-7; maybe TRBD2 (5 bases). Germline assignment: CDR1 MNHEY and CDR2 SVGAGI. The CDR3 length is 13 residues. The V gene lost 4 bases and the J gene lost 5 bases, with 12 bases spanning the gap. CDR3 nucleotide sequence: TGTGCCAGCAGTTCGACTACTACTGACGAGCAGTACTTC. This translates into CASSSTTTDEQYF.

The chain joins TRBV10-3 to TRBJ2-1, with TRBD2 matching over 11 bases. This CDR3 contains 13 residues. Germline CDR1 ENHRY, CDR2 SYGVKD. The trim removed 9 bases at V and 6 bases at J, leaving 4 bases unmatched. This CDR3 is CAITSGSGNEQFF. The CDR3 DNA sequence: TGTGCCATAACTAGCGGGAGCGGCAATGAGCAGTTCTTC.

This chain connects TRBV11-2 to TRBJ2-3; D gene ambiguous. V shed 1 base and J shed 2 bases, with 4 bases lying between them. The CDR3 runs to 13 residues. CDR1 and CDR2 (germline): SGHAT, FQNNGV. The CDR3 nucleotides are TGTGCCAGCAGCTTAGCCATCACAGATACGCAGTATTTT. The encoded protein is CASSLAITDTQYF.

In regard to this clone: Compared with germline, one end of the junction differs, possibly owing to a read error. The CDR3 reads CASGLRREQFF. CDR3 coding DNA: TGTGCCAGCGGCTTGCGGCGGGAGCAGTTCTTC. The chain has TRBV5-6 and TRBJ2-1, with D unresolved. The CDR3 is made up of 11 amino acids. In germline, CDR1 is SGHDT, CDR2 YYEEEE.

This clone was counted between two and nine times. This chain joins TRBV29-1 and TRBJ2-2; a weak D match, TRBD1 (5 bases). The V gene lost 6 bases and the J gene lost 4 bases, with 12 bases spanning the gap. Germline CDR1 and CDR2: SQVTM and ANQGSEA. The length of the CDR3 is 13 residues. Written as DNA, the CDR3 is TGCAGCGTGCAGGGTTTTATCACCGGGGAGCTGTTTTTT. This codes for CSVQGFITGELFF.

This sequence joins TRBV18 and TRBJ1-1; D is unresolved. The V end lost 3 bases, the J end lost 1 base, and 9 bases lay between the germline ends. Germline V gene sequence: CDR1 KGHSH, CDR2 LQKENI. The CDR3 covers 14 residues. The chain's CDR3 is CASSPSMENTEAFF. The DNA of the CDR3 is TGTGCCAGCTCACCTTCAATGGAGAACACTGAAGCTTTCTTT. The whole variable domain, filled in from reference TRBV18 and TRBJ1-1, reads NAGVMQNPRHLVRRRGQEARLRCSPMKGHSHVYWYRQLPEEGLKFMVYLQKENIIDESGMPKERFSAEFPKEGPSILRIQQVVRGDSAAYFCASSPSMENTEAFFGQGTRLTVV.